The entry below gives a single TCR beta chain sequence along with its context. Its antigen is undetermined. Busulfan-fludarabine conditioning, marrow transplant, and cyclophosphamide on days +3 and +4 were administered. The data were obtained in a study of T cells after posttransplantation cyclophosphamide. General observations from the study: Later blood repertoires were often dominated by clones from the donor CD8+ memory compartment.

Profiled with immunoSEQ multiplex PCR; TCRdb holds only in-frame clones, not every one. Among 15,000 to 20,000 clones listed, roughly 87% were seen once. The sample consisted of PBMCs, taken after allogeneic stem cell transplant with posttransplant cyclophosphamide. The source is a female patient in her 40s who received an allogeneic stem cell transplant from a related donor, was CMV-positive, and had no GVHD. Among the T cells, some may be from the graft donor.

The CDR3 region has the DNA TGTGCCAGCAGTTTGGGGACAGGGGTTCAAGAGACCCAGTACTTC. It specifies CASSLGTGVQETQYF. This chain connects TRBV28 to TRBJ2-5, with 10 bases lining up with TRBD1. Looked up from germline, CDR1 is MDHEN and CDR2 is SYDVKM. J gave up 2 bases and V 3 bases, and 3 bases lay outside the gene matches. The CDR3 consists of 15 residues.